This record covers a single TCR beta chain. Which antigen it targets is not known. One base away there is no much larger clone; base qualities are not given. The sample originates from a study of OX40 agonist ivuxolimab in advanced cancers. About the investigation overall: The costimulatory receptor OX40 (CD134) was targeted by ivuxolimab, a fully human IgG2 agonistic monoclonal antibody. Of the approximately 50 dose-escalation patients, hepatocellular carcinoma was present in around 20, melanoma in approximately 15, renal cell carcinoma in 9 and head and neck cancer in 9. Prior anti-PD-1, anti-PD-L1 or anti-CTLA-4 therapy was permitted, and about two fifths of dose-escalation patients had received checkpoint inhibitors. Intravenous ivuxolimab was administered to patients every 2 weeks at six dose levels: 0.01, 0.1, 0.3, 1.5, 3 and 10 mg/kg. The paper describes the monotherapy dose-escalation part (N of about 57 patients) of the phase I trial of ivuxolimab. In the dose-escalation cohort, over 65% of patients were male, and the mean age was approximately 60 years, with a range of roughly 20 to 79. Peripheral TCRbeta sequencing aimed to test whether ivuxolimab altered TCR sequence diversity and caused clonal T-cell expansion. Partial responses were achieved by three dose-escalation patients, of whom one had hepatocellular carcinoma and two had cutaneous melanoma. Here is what the overall study found, with its caveats: On average, CD8+ T cells showed more expanded clones than CD4+ T cells after ivuxolimab. Low levels of normalized T-cell clonal expansion were also seen in some patients who did not respond. The antigen specificity of the clonally expanded peripheral T cells was not determined. In the 0.1-3.0 mg/kg groups, partial responders were among the patients with the lowest normalized peripheral clonal expansion, particularly in CD8+ T cells. At doses from 0.1 to 3.0 mg/kg, clonal expansion was seen in both CD4+ and CD8+ blood T cells between baseline and week 6.

Patients with a history of autoimmune disease or receiving systemic immunosuppression were excluded from the trial. Peripheral blood for TCR sequencing was collected from all dose cohorts at baseline, on cycle 4 day 1, and on cycle 7 day 1. The samples were drawn from a first-in-human, open-label, multicenter phase I dose-escalation trial of ivuxolimab. Adults with locally advanced or metastatic melanoma, renal cell, hepatocellular, or head and neck squamous cell carcinoma were enrolled in the trial. Before TCR sequencing, CD4+ and CD8+ T cells were separately sorted from peripheral blood. Taken from cysteine to phenylalanine, the CDR3 has 13 residues. The kept DNA is CDR3 alone, 39 bases in frame from the first base. The trim is 6 bases for V and 4 bases for J, with a gap of 12 bases between the germline ends. CDR1 and CDR2 are read off the germline V gene (reference sequence) as SEHNR and FQNEAQ.

Genomic DNA was extracted from sorted cells for sequencing of the TCRbeta CDR3 region. TCRbeta CDR3 regions were sequenced using the immunoSEQ Assay. TCRdb mirrors the immuneACCESS table, restricted to in-frame sequences. Some clones are absent from its copies; in checked studies, under half trace to an unresolved V gene, and the reason for the others is unknown. The sample includes approximately 69,000 clones, with 86% observed a single time. The ten largest clones take up more than 0.65% of the sample. This receptor was identified in an adult with an advanced solid tumor such as melanoma, head and neck, liver or kidney cancer. Sequencing was performed on CD4+ or CD8+ T cells sorted from blood, taken in a trial of the OX40 agonist ivuxolimab. Recombination connected TRBV7-9 to TRBJ1-2, with TRBD1 tentatively as D gene (5 bases match). CDR3 region: CASSSDRFYGYTF. The sequence in DNA is TGTGCCAGCAGTTCCGACAGATTCTATGGCTACACCTTC.